Shown below are 28 T cell receptor beta chains from a single sample sequenced in a study of low-dose radiotherapy and immunotherapy resistance in tumors. TRAV and TRBV primers primed cDNA for both TCRalpha and TCRbeta. Amplification, which lasted 15 to 20 PCR cycles, used a constant-region primer and V-primer adapter to amplify TCRs. TCRdb passed the reads through MiXCR, listing each CDR3 protein once. Of around 68,000 distinct CDR3 sequences detected, about 26% appear once; the ten largest clones hold under 7%. Time point in this sample: before trial treatment. Material: PBMCs, obtained before treatment. These receptors were collected from a male donor with rectosigmoid adenocarcinoma.

This clonotype has a count of ten or more. The chain has TRBV5-1 and TRBJ1-1; TRBD1 is a possible D gene (6 bases). This CDR3 region has 13 residues. Germline CDR1 SGHRS, CDR2 YFSETQ. V was trimmed by 1 base and J by 6 bases, leaving 10 bases between them. The CDR3 here is CASSLMRGAEAFF. In DNA, the CDR3 is TGCGCCAGCAGCTTGATGAGGGGGGCTGAAGCTTTCTTT.

This clonotype occurred many times. The chain employs TRBV7-3 and TRBJ2-2, with D uncertain. There are 13 residues in the CDR3. Germline lookup yields CDR1 SGHTA and CDR2 FQGTGA. The V and J ends lost 1 base and 7 bases respectively, with 7 bases between them. CDR3 sequence (DNA): TGTGCCAGCAGCTTAAATACTCTCGGGGAGCTGTTTTTT. Amino acids: CASSLNTLGELFF.

This clonotype was seen repeatedly, ten times or more. The rearrangement uses TRBV11-1 and TRBJ1-5; no clear D gene. Germline assignment: CDR1 SGHAT and CDR2 FQDESV (reference sequence). This CDR3 has 13 amino acids. V dropped 3 bases and J dropped 5 bases, with 8 bases sitting between them. In DNA, the CDR3 is TGTGCCAGCAGCTTGGCGGACGATCAGCCCCAGCATTTT. This gives the protein CASSLADDQPQHF.

In this sample, this clonotype turned up many times. A clone one base away is much larger, so this may be a read error. J is TRBJ2-7 and V is TRBV7-9; D call uncertain. Per the germline V gene, CDR1 is SEHNR and CDR2 is FQNEAQ (reference sequence). Trimming removed 1 base from V and 6 bases from J, with 7 bases in between. The CDR3 covers 12 residues. The CDR3: CASSLVGCEQYF. The CDR3 nucleotides read TGTGCCAGCAGCTTAGTAGGGTGCGAGCAGTACTTC.

This clonotype was detected many times. This chain joins TRBV10-2 and TRBJ2-7; 9 bases are shared with TRBD2. This CDR3 region has 16 residues. After removal of 3 bases from V and 2 bases from J, the junction contained 8 bases not matched to a gene. In germline, CDR1 is WSHSY, CDR2 SAAADI. CDR3 protein: CASSEGSGGQPYEQYF. CDR3 DNA: TGCGCCAGCAGTGAAGGTAGCGGGGGCCAACCCTACGAGCAGTACTTC.

In its sample, this clonotype was seen a few times. The V call is TRBV5-8, the J call TRBJ2-7; 8 positions agree with TRBD1. Trimming cost V 3 bases and J 3 bases; bases outside gene matches: 8. The length of the CDR3 is 15 residues. The V gene's germline CDR1 is SGHTS and CDR2 YDEGEE. CDR3 bases: TGTGCCAGCAGCTCTACAGGGGGACTTTTCTACGAGCAGTACTTC. Translating gives CASSSTGGLFYEQYF.

Details on this clonotype: This likely reflects a read error, since a far larger clone is one base away. The chain joins TRBV20-1 to TRBJ2-1; the D is unclear. CDR1 and CDR2 from the germline V gene are DFQATT and SNEGSKA (reference sequence). Trimming took 4 bases from V and 10 from J, leaving 11 bases between them. This CDR3 region has 11 residues. In DNA form, the CDR3 reads TGCAGTGCTAACCTCGGGCGGGAGCAGTTCTTC. Amino acids: CSANLGREQFF.

This clonotype was counted many times. This chain joins TRBV4-2 and TRBJ2-1; TRBD1 matches 11 bases. The V segment lost 0 bases and the J segment 3 bases; nucleotides outside the gene matches: 1. The CDR3 consists of 16 residues. From germline, CDR1 is LGHNA and CDR2 YNFKEQ. Here the CDR3 DNA reads TGTGCCAGCAGCCAAGAGGGGACAGGGGGCTACAATGAGCAGTTCTTC. It is translated as CASSQEGTGGYNEQFF.

The chain employs TRBV20-1 and TRBJ2-3; D unresolved. From germline, CDR1 is DFQATT and CDR2 SNEGSKA (reference sequence). V was shortened by 3 bases and J by 2 bases, with 0 bases between the two germline ends. The CDR3 length is 10 residues. The CDR3 reads CSASTDTQYF. CDR3 coding DNA: TGCAGTGCTAGCACAGATACGCAGTATTTT.

This chain uses TRBV3-1 with TRBJ2-2; D is possibly TRBD1 or TRBD2 (6 bases each). CDR1 is LGHDT, CDR2 YNNKEL, per germline (reference sequence). V lost 1 base to trimming and J lost 2 bases, with 11 bases between them. The CDR3 covers 16 residues. As DNA, the CDR3 is TGTGCCAGCAGCCAAGCATCGGGGGCAAACACCGGGGAGCTGTTTTTT. Protein: CASSQASGANTGELFF.

This clonotype was observed at least ten times. The V and J genes are TRBV6-2 or TRBV6-3 and TRBJ2-7, with D tentatively TRBD1 (5 bases). Germline CDR1 and CDR2: MNHEY and SVGEGT. The CDR3 length is 15 residues. The V end lost 6 bases, the J end lost 3 bases, and 18 bases lay between the germline ends. In DNA, the CDR3 is TGTGCCAGCAGCATGGGGCAGGGAAGGAGCTACGAGCAGTACTTC. It specifies CASSMGQGRSYEQYF.

The chain links TRBV20-1 to TRBJ2-4; weak D call: TRBD1 (7 bases). From germline, CDR1 is DFQATT and CDR2 SNEGSKA (reference sequence). The V gene lost 6 bases and the J gene lost 7 bases, with 28 bases spanning the gap. CDR3 length equals 17 residues. Here the CDR3 reads CSATGRLTGWRGNIQYF. The CDR3 DNA follows: TGCAGTGCCACAGGGCGTTTGACAGGGTGGAGGGGGAACATTCAGTACTTC.

By proportion, this clonotype is medium-sized. The V and J genes are TRBV29-1 and TRBJ2-5, with 7 bases aligning to TRBD2. V gave up 6 bases and J gave up 5 bases; unmatched junction bases: 12. CDR3 length: 14 amino acids. Germline assignment: CDR1 SQVTM and CDR2 ANQGSEA. CDR3 protein: CSVSHNPGGETQYF. The CDR3, as DNA: TGCAGCGTCTCCCATAATCCCGGGGGGGAGACCCAGTACTTC.

This clonotype was picked up many times. The gene calls are TRBV19 and TRBJ2-1; 9 positions agree with TRBD2. The CDR3 contains 15 residues. Germline values: CDR1 LNHDA, CDR2 SQIVND (reference sequence). Trimming cost V 5 bases and J 2 bases; bases outside gene matches: 4. In DNA, the CDR3 is TGTGCCAGTAGTCGGCTAGCGGGACCCTACAATGAGCAGTTCTTC. It specifies CASSRLAGPYNEQFF. Combining the CDR3 with reference TRBV19 and TRBJ2-1 gives the whole variable domain DGGITQSPKYLFRKEGQNVTLSCEQNLNHDAMYWYRQDPGQGLRLIYYSQIVNDFQKGDIAEGYSVSREKKESFPLTVTSAQKNPTAFYLCASSRLAGPYNEQFFGPGTRLTVL.

About this clonotype itself: Only one base separates this from a far larger clonotype, so it likely reflects a read error. Here the CDR3 reads CASSEAGLASDNEQYF. CDR3 in DNA: TGTGCCAGCAGTGAAGCTGGGCTAGCGTCAGACAATGAGCAGTACTTC. The rearrangement joins TRBV6-2 or TRBV6-3 to TRBJ2-7; perhaps TRBD2 as D (6 bases). This CDR3 spans 16 amino acids. Between the trimmed V and J ends, which lost 5 bases and 7 bases, there was a span of 24 bases. Germline V gives CDR1 MNHEY, CDR2 SVGEGT.

In its sample, this clonotype was seen many times. The V and J genes are TRBV5-6 and TRBJ2-5; tentatively, D is TRBD1 (6 bases). Germline V lookup: CDR1 SGHDT, CDR2 YYEEEE. This CDR3 has 15 residues. The germline V and J ends were trimmed by 4 bases and 3 bases, with 16 bases remaining between them. CDR3 in DNA: TGTGCCAGCAGCCTGACCGGGACACCAAAAGAGACCCAGTACTTC. Amino acids: CASSLTGTPKETQYF. Full variable domain (remainder filled in from reference TRBV5-6 and TRBJ2-5): DAGVTQSPTHLIKTRGQQVTLRCSPKSGHDTVSWYQQALGQGPQFIFQYYEEEERQRGNFPDRFSGHQFPNYSSELNVNALLLGDSALYLCASSLTGTPKETQYFGPGTRLLVL.

The chain has TRBV7-2 and TRBJ2-7; D is perhaps TRBD1 (6 bases). The CDR3 extends over 13 amino acids. Trimming removed 5 bases at V and 2 bases at J, with 10 bases between. Germline V gene sequence: CDR1 SGHTA, CDR2 FQGNSA. The CDR3 DNA follows: TGTGCCAGCAGCAGATCAGGGGCCTACGAGCAGTACTTC. As protein: CASSRSGAYEQYF. The full variable domain, its missing parts supplied by reference TRBV7-2 and TRBJ2-7, is GAGVSQSPSNKVTEKGKDVELRCDPISGHTALYWYRQSLGQGLEFLIYFQGNSAPDKSGLPSDRFSAERTGGSVSTLTIQRTQQEDSAVYLCASSRSGAYEQYFGPGTRLTVT.

In its sample, this clonotype was seen many times. The chain joins TRBV6-4 to TRBJ2-2, with 7 bases fitting TRBD1. Unmatched junction bases numbered 12, after V lost 5 bases and J lost 6 bases. There are 16 residues in the CDR3. Germline lookup yields CDR1 MRHNA and CDR2 SNTAGT. The CDR3: CASSKTGTVVSGELFF. Here the CDR3 DNA reads TGTGCCAGCAGTAAAACCGGGACAGTGGTGTCCGGGGAGCTGTTTTTT.

The table lists this clonotype with many counts. The genes are TRBV5-6 and TRBJ2-7; a weak D match, TRBD1 (5 bases). Germline CDR1 reads SGHDT; CDR2 reads YYEEEE. This CDR3 has 15 residues. V lost 4 bases to trimming and J lost 2 bases, with 16 bases between them. CDR3 amino acids: CASSPLGWGAYEQYF. The CDR3 nucleotides read TGTGCCAGCAGCCCTTTAGGGTGGGGCGCCTACGAGCAGTACTTC.

V and J are TRBV10-3 and TRBJ2-3; D is undetermined. V dropped 3 bases and J dropped 1 base, with 5 bases sitting between them. This CDR3 spans 13 amino acids. CDR1 and CDR2 (germline): ENHRY, SYGVKD. CDR3 coding DNA: TGTGCCATCAGTGATCCGGGCACAGATACGCAGTATTTT. This encodes CAISDPGTDTQYF.

Ten or more counts support this clonotype. The rearrangement joins TRBV29-1 to TRBJ2-3, with 8 bases lining up with TRBD1. The V gene end was trimmed by 3 bases and the J gene end by 3 bases; junction bases not matched to a gene: 2. Per germline, CDR1 SQVTM and CDR2 ANQGSEA. This CDR3 has 13 amino acids. CDR3 protein: CSVEQGATDTQYF. CDR3 DNA sequence: TGCAGCGTTGAGCAGGGGGCTACAGATACGCAGTATTTT.

The J gene is TRBJ2-3, the V gene TRBV7-9; tentatively, D is TRBD2 (5 bases). The germline gives CDR1 SEHNR, CDR2 FQNEAQ (reference sequence). The CDR3 spans 11 residues. Trimming left V 3 bases short and J 9 bases short, with 7 bases between. The CDR3 region is CASSFGGTQYF. The CDR3 DNA follows: TGTGCCAGCAGCTTCGGAGGAACGCAGTATTTT.

The sample holds many counts of this clonotype. The chain combines TRBV21-1 with TRBJ2-7; TRBD2 reflects the table's D call only, with no check against the DNA. TRBV21-1 constitutes a pseudogene. The CDR3 is made up of 13 amino acids. The CDR3 DNA is TGTGCCAGCAGCAAATCCACGGGAGCCGAGCAGTACTTC. This sequence encodes CASSKSTGAEQYF.

This chain uses TRBV28 with TRBJ2-2; 9 bases are a match to TRBD1. This CDR3 spans 15 amino acids. With V trimmed by 4 bases and J by 6 bases, 6 bases remained unmatched. In germline, CDR1 is MDHEN, CDR2 SYDVKM. DNA of the CDR3: TGTGCCAGCAGTTGGGGACAGGGTTCTGCCGGGGAGCTGTTTTTT. Its translation: CASSWGQGSAGELFF.

The rearrangement uses TRBV21-1 and TRBJ2-7; the table's D call, TRBD2, was not checked against the DNA. TRBV21-1 is annotated as a pseudogene. The CDR3 contains 14 residues. The DNA of the CDR3 is TGTGCCAGCAGCAAACAGGGCCAATCCTACGAGCAGTACTTC. Its translation is CASSKQGQSYEQYF.

Many counts were recorded for this clonotype. DNA of the CDR3: TGTGCCAGTAGGCGGAGCAATCAGCCCCAGCATTTT. Translated, it gives CASRRSNQPQHF. The V call is TRBV19, the J call TRBJ1-5; no firm D call. This CDR3 spans 12 amino acids. Looked up from germline, CDR1 is LNHDA and CDR2 is SQIVND (reference sequence). V was clipped by 6 bases and J by 1 base, with 4 bases between them.

This clonotype was seen many times. The chain employs TRBV29-1 and TRBJ2-1; 13 nucleotides align to TRBD2. The CDR3 is made up of 15 amino acids. Germline V lookup: CDR1 SQVTM, CDR2 ANQGSEA. V lost 6 bases, J lost 9 bases, and 11 bases stayed unmatched. In DNA form, the CDR3 reads TGCAGCGTCCCAAGGACTAGCGGGAGTAAAAGTGAGCAGTTCTTC. Translated: CSVPRTSGSKSEQFF.

This clonotype was detected ten times or more. The chain links TRBV5-1 to TRBJ2-7, with D unclear. The germline CDR1 and CDR2 sequences are SGHRS and YFSETQ. The CDR3 consists of 11 residues. V lost 4 bases and J 7 bases, leaving 9 bases between the germline ends. As DNA, the CDR3 is TGCGCCAGCAGCAGCTTAGGGGAGCAGTACTTC. This codes for CASSSLGEQYF. The full variable domain, with the rest looked up from reference TRBV5-1 and TRBJ2-7, is KAGVTQTPRYLIKTRGQQVTLSCSPISGHRSVSWYQQTPGQGLQFLFEYFSETQRNKGNFPGRFSGRQFSNSRSEMNVSTLELGDSALYLCASSSLGEQYFGPGTRLTVT.